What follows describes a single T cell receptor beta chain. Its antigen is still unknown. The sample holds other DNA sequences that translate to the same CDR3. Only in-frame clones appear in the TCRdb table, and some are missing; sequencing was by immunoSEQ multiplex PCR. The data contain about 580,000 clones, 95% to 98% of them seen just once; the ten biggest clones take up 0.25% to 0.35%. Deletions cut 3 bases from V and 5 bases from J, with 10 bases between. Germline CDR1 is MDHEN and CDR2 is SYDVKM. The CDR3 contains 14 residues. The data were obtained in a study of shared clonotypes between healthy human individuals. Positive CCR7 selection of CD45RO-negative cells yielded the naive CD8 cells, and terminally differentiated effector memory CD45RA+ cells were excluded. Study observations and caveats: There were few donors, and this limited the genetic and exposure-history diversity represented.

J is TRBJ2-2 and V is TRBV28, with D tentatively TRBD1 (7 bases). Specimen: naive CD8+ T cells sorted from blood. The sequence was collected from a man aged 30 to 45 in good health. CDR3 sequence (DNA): TGTGCCAGCAGTTTGACAGGGAGGACCGGGGAGCTGTTTTTT. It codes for CASSLTGRTGELFF. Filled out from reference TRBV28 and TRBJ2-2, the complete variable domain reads DVKVTQSSRYLVKRTGEKVFLECVQDMDHENMFWYRQDPGLGLRLIYFSYDVKMKEKGDIPEGYSVSREKKERFSLILESASTNQTSMYLCASSLTGRTGELFFGEGSRLTVL.